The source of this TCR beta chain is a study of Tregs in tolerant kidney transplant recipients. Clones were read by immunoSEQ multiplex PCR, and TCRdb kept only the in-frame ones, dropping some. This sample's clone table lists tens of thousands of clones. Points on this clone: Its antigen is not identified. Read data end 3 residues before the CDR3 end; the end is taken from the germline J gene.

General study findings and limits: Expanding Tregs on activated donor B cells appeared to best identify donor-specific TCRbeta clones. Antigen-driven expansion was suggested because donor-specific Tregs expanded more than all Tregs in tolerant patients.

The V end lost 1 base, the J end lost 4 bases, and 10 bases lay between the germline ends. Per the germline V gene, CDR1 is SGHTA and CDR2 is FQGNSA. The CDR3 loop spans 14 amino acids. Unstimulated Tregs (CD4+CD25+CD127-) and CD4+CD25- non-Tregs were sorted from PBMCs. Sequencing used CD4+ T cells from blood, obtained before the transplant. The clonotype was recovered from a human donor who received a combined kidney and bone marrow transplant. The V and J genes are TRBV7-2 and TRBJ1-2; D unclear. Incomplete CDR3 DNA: TGTGCCAGCAGCTTAGTGACCGACTTCTATGGC. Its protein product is CASSLVTDFYG. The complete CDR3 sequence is CASSLVTDFYGYTF.